These T cell receptor beta chains were read from a single sample in a study of blood T cell repertoires in COVID-19. Sequencing was performed with immunoSEQ multiplex PCR; in TCRdb, only in-frame clones are kept and a portion is missing. This table holds 230,000 or so clones, 70% to 90% found once. Sequenced material: PBMCs or T cells enriched from blood (not recorded which). These receptors originate from a woman aged 40 to 49 with acute COVID-19. Both conserved end residues are part of each CDR3. The D gene is left open where the match is weak. Clone size is not always given. Where it is, it says once, few, many or a class for expanded clones.

size,D,J,V,DNA,CDR3
-,TRBD1,TRBJ1-2,TRBV19,TGTGCCAGTAGCCCAGGGGGAGCCAGTCCGAGCTACACCTTC,CASSPGGASPSYTF
-,TRBD1,TRBJ1-2,TRBV7-3,TGTGCCAGCAGCTTAAAGGTCACAGGGGCTGGCTACACCTTC,CASSLKVTGAGYTF
few,TRBD2,TRBJ2-7,TRBV2,TGTGCCAGCAGTGTAGCGGGGGGGAGCTACGAGCAGTACTTC,CASSVAGGSYEQYF
-,-,TRBJ1-1,TRBV2,TGTGCCAGCAGAGGAGGTATGAACACTGAAGCTTTCTTT,CASRGGMNTEAFF
-,-,TRBJ1-3,TRBV9,TGTGCCAGCAGCGTAACTGCCGCGGGAAACACCATATATTTT,CASSVTAAGNTIYF
-,-,TRBJ2-2,TRBV5-1,TGCGCCAGCAGCTTGGGGCTAAGCAGGTCCGGGGAGCTGTTTTTT,CASSLGLSRSGELFF
few,-,TRBJ1-5,TRBV2,TGTGCCAGCAGTGAGGGGGGTAGTGGCAATCAGCCCCAGCATTTT,CASSEGGSGNQPQHF
-,-,TRBJ1-6,TRBV4-3,TGCGCCAGCAGCCAAGAGCAGGGAGGAACGTCCCTCCACTTT,CASSQEQGGTSLHF
-,-,TRBJ1-1,TRBV11-2,TGTGCCAGCAGCTTAGGGGGCGGGGGACACACTGAAGCTTTCTTT,CASSLGGGGHTEAFF
-,TRBD2,TRBJ2-1,TRBV6-2/TRBV6-3,TGTGCCAGCAGTCTACTAGCGGGAGCATACAATGAGCAGTTCTTC,CASSLLAGAYNEQFF
-,TRBD1,TRBJ1-5,TRBV7-8,TGTGCCAGCAGCTTAAGGGCACAGGGGGCCCAGTTAGCAAATCAGCCCCAGCATTTT,CASSLRAQGAQLANQPQHF
-,-,TRBJ1-2,TRBV10-3,TGTGCCATCAGTGAGGGACAGCCAAACTATGGCTACACCTTC,CAISEGQPNYGYTF
once,-,TRBJ1-5,TRBV4-1,TGCGCCAGCAGCCCCCCCGGTCGGAGAAATCAGCCCCAGCATTTT,CASSPPGRRNQPQHF
-,TRBD1,TRBJ1-4,TRBV5-6,TGTGCCAGCAGCTTGGTAGCCGGGACAGTAGAGATTAATGAAAAACTGTTTTTT,CASSLVAGTVEINEKLFF
-,-,TRBJ2-3,TRBV7-3,TGTGCCAGCAGCCCCTCGACAGGCCGCACAGATACGCAGTATTTT,CASSPSTGRTDTQYF
-,-,TRBJ1-1,TRBV12-3/TRBV12-4,TGTGCCAGCAACAGCCAGAACACTGAAGCTTTCTTT,CASNSQNTEAFF